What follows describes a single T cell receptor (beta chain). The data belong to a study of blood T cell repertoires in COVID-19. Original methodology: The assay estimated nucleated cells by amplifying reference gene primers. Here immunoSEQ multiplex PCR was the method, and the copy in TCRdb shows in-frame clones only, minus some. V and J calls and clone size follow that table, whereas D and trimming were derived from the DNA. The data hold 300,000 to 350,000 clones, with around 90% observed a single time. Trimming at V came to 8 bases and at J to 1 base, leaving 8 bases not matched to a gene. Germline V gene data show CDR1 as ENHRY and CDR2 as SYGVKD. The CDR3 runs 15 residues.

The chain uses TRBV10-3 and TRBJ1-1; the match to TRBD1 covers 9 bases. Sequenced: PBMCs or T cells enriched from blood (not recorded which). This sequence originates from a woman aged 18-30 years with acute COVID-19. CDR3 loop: CAIQTGDRANTEAFF. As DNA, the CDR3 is TGTGCCATCCAAACTGGGGACAGGGCGAACACTGAAGCTTTCTTT.